What follows describes a single T cell receptor (beta chain). The antigen is not known. cDNA encoding TCR beta was synthesized via 5'RACE template switching incorporating UMIs. TCRdb re-called the 5' RACE reads and shows each CDR3 protein once, DNA omitted. The sample's table shows roughly 450,000 distinct CDR3 sequences. The length of the CDR3 is 15 residues. Germline V gives CDR1 SEHNR, CDR2 FQNEAQ (reference sequence). These data come from a study of T cells expressing NK-cell markers. Across the study: Repertoire data for TCR beta were derived from sorted T cells (CD3+CD56+NKG2C+, CD3+CD56+NKG2C- and CD3+CD56-NKG2C+). In the group of eight sequenced donors, seven were HCMV-seropositive and one was seronegative. Study-level results: Evidence did not settle whether expanded NKG2C+ T cell clones targeted HCMV.

Material: blood T cells: a sorted CD56 or NKG2C T cell subset, CD4+ or CD8+ T cells, or bulk PBMC T cells (not recorded which). The chain has TRBV7-9 and TRBJ1-2. This receptor was identified in a woman between 45 and 65 years old in good health. This CDR3 is CASSLEPSPNYGYTF.